Listed below are T cell receptor beta chains from one sample, sequenced in a study of response to subunit inactivated influenza vaccine. In TCRdb, the RT-PCR reads were re-called with MiXCR into one record per CDR3 protein. The sample lists 450,000 to 550,000 distinct CDR3 sequences, 25% occurring once. The sample here was CD4+ T cells sorted from PBMCs, taken 5 to 6 days after vaccination. The receptors were gathered from a man in his forties or fifties who received an inactivated influenza vaccine. Both conserved end residues are part of each CDR3.

v_call,cdr3_aa
TRBV27,CASSSGQGSKTQYF
TRBV12-3/TRBV12-4,CASSSLTYEQYF
TRBV20-1,CSARDLIHHQETQYF
TRBV20-1,CSASLGQYQETQYF
TRBV20-1,CSAGTSGAQETQYF
TRBV6-1,CASSPPGRGRGQYF
TRBV5-1,CASSLGGSYVEQFF
TRBV7-3,CASSLTRRGDTGELFF
TRBV3-1,CASNGESGTGELFF
TRBV9,CASSVGIGGEGTPQYF
TRBV28,CASSLAGVTYEQYF
TRBV20-1,CSAGPRTRLWNEQFF
TRBV2,CASSAWDREYTGELFF
TRBV28,CASIPGWGVRAKNIQYF
TRBV24-1,CATSDQTSASSYNEQFF
TRBV6-5,CASSYAGRTDTQYF
TRBV7-3,CASSPGRRETQYF
TRBV6-1,CASSQGSTGRNEKLFF
TRBV3-1,CATRPSAKDNEQFF
TRBV29-1,CSVGGAGNNEQFF
TRBV10-3,CAIKVAGDNEQFF
TRBV11-2,CASGAGVGHEQFF
TRBV7-2,CASSLAAGGAYEQYF
TRBV3-2,CACSSRTSSSYNSPLHF
TRBV12-3/TRBV12-4,CAISMHRTSGGNEQYF
TRBV7-2,CASSSPSDPRYKDTQYF
TRBV20-1,CSAIGGPNTGELFF
TRBV7-8,CASSPAPGQGTQPQHF
TRBV4-2,CASSQDMSGPGETQYF
TRBV4-2,CASSQEEGREETQYF
TRBV11-2,CASSFPPGQSNTGELFF
TRBV20-1,CSGARSGNHYEQYF
TRBV25-1,CASLGRAGNEQFF
TRBV12-3/TRBV12-4,CASSLKDQPQHF
TRBV20-1,CSARTGQVSYGYTF
TRBV4-1,CASSQDQTDYQPQHF
TRBV28,CATGVGGANVLTF
TRBV28,CASRPQGYTQYF
TRBV6-1,CASRTTGLASYNEQFF
TRBV7-8,CASSPDPGLAARYEQFF
TRBV11-2,CASSLDGQGARETQYF
TRBV12-3/TRBV12-4,CASSPPTAGGYNEQFF
TRBV12-3/TRBV12-4,CASSRTSGRGQETQYF
TRBV20-1,CSARDSLLTGGQGISYEQYF
TRBV6-2/TRBV6-3,CASRVSGTHYGYTF
TRBV11-2,CASGRGAGPYEQYF
TRBV10-3,CAISESTPSTGTDTQYF
TRBV7-2,CASSLGGLAGGTQYF
TRBV12-3/TRBV12-4,CASNPGAGVYEQYF
TRBV12-3/TRBV12-4,CASSLDIVNTEAFF
TRBV5-6,CASDAWGQTYNEQFF
TRBV28,CASSRARVLPPEQYF
TRBV10-3,CAISERQGAGVEQYF
TRBV7-2,CASSLVGRGAGELFF
TRBV11-2,CASSFKPQETQYF
TRBV3-1,CASSPGTGEASEQFF
TRBV2,CAKGGRDTQYF
TRBV12-3/TRBV12-4,CASRRSGAYEQYF
TRBV28,CASRGSPGRSSYEQYF
TRBV6-1,CASSSGTSGGAYLYEQYF